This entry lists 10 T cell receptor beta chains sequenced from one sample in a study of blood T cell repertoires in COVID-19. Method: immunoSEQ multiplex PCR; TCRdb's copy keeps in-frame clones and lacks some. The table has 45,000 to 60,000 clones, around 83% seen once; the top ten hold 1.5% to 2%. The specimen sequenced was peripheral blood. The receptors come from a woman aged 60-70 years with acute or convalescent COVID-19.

The CDR3 sequence: CASSTQGASFGTEAFF. DNA for the CDR3: TGTGCCAGCAGCACACAGGGGGCGTCATTCGGAACTGAAGCTTTCTTT. The gene calls are TRBV28 and TRBJ1-1; TRBD1 aligns across 9 bases. Trimming took 6 bases from V and 5 from J; bases not matched to a gene: 13. The CDR3 runs to 16 residues. Germline CDR1 is MDHEN and CDR2 is SYDVKM.

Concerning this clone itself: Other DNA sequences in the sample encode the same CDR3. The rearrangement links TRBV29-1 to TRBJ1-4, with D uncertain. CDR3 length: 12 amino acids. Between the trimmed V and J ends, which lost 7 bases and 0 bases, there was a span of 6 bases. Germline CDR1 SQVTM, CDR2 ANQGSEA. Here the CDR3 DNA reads TGCAGCGGGTTAGCAACTAATGAAAAACTGTTTTTT. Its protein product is CSGLATNEKLFF.

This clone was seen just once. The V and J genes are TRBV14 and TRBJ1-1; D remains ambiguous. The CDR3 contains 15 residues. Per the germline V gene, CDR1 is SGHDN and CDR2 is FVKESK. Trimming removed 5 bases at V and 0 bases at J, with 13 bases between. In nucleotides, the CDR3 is TGTGCCAGCAGCAGACACAGTGGCTTGAACACTGAAGCTTTCTTT. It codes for CASSRHSGLNTEAFF.

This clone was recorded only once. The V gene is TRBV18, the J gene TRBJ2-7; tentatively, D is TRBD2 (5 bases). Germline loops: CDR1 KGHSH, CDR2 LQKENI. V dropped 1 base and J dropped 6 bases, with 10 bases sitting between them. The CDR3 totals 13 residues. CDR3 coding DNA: TGTGCCAGCTCACCACTGGCGGGTGTCGAGCAGTACTTC. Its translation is CASSPLAGVEQYF.

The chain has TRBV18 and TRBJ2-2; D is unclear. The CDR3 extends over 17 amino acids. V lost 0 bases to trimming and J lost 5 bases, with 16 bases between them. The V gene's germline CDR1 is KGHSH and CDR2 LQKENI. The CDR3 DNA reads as TGTGCCAGCTCACCACCGCTACTTAACCCGGGTACCGGGGAGCTGTTTTTT. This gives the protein CASSPPLLNPGTGELFF.

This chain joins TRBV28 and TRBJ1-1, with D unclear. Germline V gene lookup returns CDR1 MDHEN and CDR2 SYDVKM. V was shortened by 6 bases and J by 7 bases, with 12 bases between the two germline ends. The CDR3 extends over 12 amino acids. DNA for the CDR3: TGTGCCAGCAGGACTAGTCGGGGTGAAGCTTTCTTT. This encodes CASRTSRGEAFF.

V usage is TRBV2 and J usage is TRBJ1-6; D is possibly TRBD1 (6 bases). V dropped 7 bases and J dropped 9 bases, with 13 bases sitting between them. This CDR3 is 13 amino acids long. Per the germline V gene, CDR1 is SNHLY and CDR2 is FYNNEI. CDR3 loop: CASKNRESSPLHF. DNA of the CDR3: TGTGCCAGCAAGAACAGGGAGAGTTCACCCCTCCACTTT.

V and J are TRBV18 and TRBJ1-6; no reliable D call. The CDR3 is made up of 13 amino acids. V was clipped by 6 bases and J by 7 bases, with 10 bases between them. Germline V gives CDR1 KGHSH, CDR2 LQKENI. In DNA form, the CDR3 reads TGTGCCAGCTCGTCGAACCTAAATTCACCCCTCCACTTT. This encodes CASSSNLNSPLHF. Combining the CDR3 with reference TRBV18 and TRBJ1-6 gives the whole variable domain NAGVMQNPRHLVRRRGQEARLRCSPMKGHSHVYWYRQLPEEGLKFMVYLQKENIIDESGMPKERFSAEFPKEGPSILRIQQVVRGDSAAYFCASSSNLNSPLHFGNGTRLTVT.

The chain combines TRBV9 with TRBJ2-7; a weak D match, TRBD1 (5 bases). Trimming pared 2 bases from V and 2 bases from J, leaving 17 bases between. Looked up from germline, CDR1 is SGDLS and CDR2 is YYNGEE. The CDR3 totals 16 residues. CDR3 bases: TGTGCCAGCAGCGTGAAGCCCCTAGACAGTGCCTACGAGCAGTACTTC. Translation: CASSVKPLDSAYEQYF.

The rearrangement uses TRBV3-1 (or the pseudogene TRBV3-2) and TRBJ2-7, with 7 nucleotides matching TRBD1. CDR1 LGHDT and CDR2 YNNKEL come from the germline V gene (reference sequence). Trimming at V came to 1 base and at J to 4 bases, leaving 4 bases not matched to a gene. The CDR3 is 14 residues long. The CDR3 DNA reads TGTGCCAGCAGCCAAGCGGCAGGGGGATACGAGCAGTACTTC. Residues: CASSQAAGGYEQYF.